Listed below are T cell receptor beta chains from one sample, sequenced in a study of tumor and adjacent non-tumor tissue in lung cancer. From the multiplex PCR reads, TCRdb called clonotypes with MiXCR, one entry per CDR3 protein. This sample has 100,000 to 150,000 distinct CDR3 sequences, with 66% found just once. Sequencing was performed on lung tumor tissue. These receptors were taken from a man between 25 and 39 years old with non-small cell lung cancer. CDR3s include the opening cysteine and the closing phenylalanine or tryptophan. D genes are given only for firm matches. The size of a clone is reported for some rows only, either as once, few or many, or as a class for expanded clones.

TRBD2	TRBJ2-1	NA	TRBV11-2	TGTGCCGGCAGCTTGGAGGGGACTAGCATCTATGAGCAGTTCTTC	CAGSLEGTSIYEQFF
TRBD2	TRBJ2-7	NA	TRBV4-1	TGCGCCAGCAGACATGATGAGACGGGAGGTACGTACGAGCAGTATTTC	CASRHDETGGTYEQYF
TRBD1	TRBJ1-1	many	TRBV12-3/TRBV12-4	TGTGCCAGCTTAAAGGGACAGTCGGGGGAAGCTTTCTTT	CASLKGQSGEAFF
NA	TRBJ1-6	NA	TRBV12-3/TRBV12-4	TGTGCCAGCACCAAACAGGATTCCTTAGGTTCACCCCACCACTTT	CASTKQDSLGSPHHF
TRBD2	TRBJ2-2	once	TRBV12-3/TRBV12-4	TGTGCCAGCAGTCGTCAAATCCTACTAGCGGGGAGCACCGGGCAGCTGTTTTTT	CASSRQILLAGSTGQLFF
TRBD2	TRBJ2-6	NA	TRBV9	TGTGCCAGCAGAGGGACTAGCGGGAAGTCTGGGGCCAACGTCCTGACTTTC	CASRGTSGKSGANVLTF
NA	TRBJ2-5	many	TRBV5-5	TGTGCCAGCAGCTTGAGGGGGGGGCAAGAGACCCAGTACTTC	CASSLRGGQETQYF
NA	TRBJ2-7	few	TRBV28	TGTGCCAGCAGTTCTCCAGACAGACACGAGCAGTACTTC	CASSSPDRHEQYF
TRBD1	TRBJ1-1	once	TRBV24-1	TGTGCCACCAGTGATGGGAACAGGGGGCGGGCTGAAGCTTTCTTT	CATSDGNRGRAEAFF
NA	TRBJ2-1	NA	TRBV11-3	TGTGCCAGCAGTCCCAGTCCTCTCTACAATGGGCAGTTCTTC	CASSPSPLYNGQFF
NA	TRBJ2-7	many	TRBV4-1	TGCGCCAGCAGCCAATCGACCGGGTTCTCCTACGAGCAGTACTTC	CASSQSTGFSYEQYF
NA	TRBJ2-1	NA	TRBV28	TGTGCCGGCAGTTCCCCCATAGCGGAGAAGAGCTCCTTCAATGTGCATTTCTTC	CAGSSPIAEKSSFNVHFF
NA	TRBJ2-5	NA	TRBV20-1	TGCAGTGCAAGACAAACCGTCCCGGGAGCCGGGCAAGAGACCCAGCACTTC	CSARQTVPGAGQETQHF
NA	TRBJ1-1	NA	TRBV11-2	TGTGCCAGCAGCCAGGCAGGGTACACAGAAGCTTTCTTT	CASSQAGYTEAFF
TRBD2	TRBJ2-4	many	TRBV6-2/TRBV6-3	TGTGCCAGCAGTTATGGGACTAGCGGGAGAAACATTCAGTACTTC	CASSYGTSGRNIQYF
NA	TRBJ2-1	few	TRBV20-1	TGCAGTGCCGTCGGGGAGTGCAACGATGAGCAGTTCTTC	CSAVGECNDEQFF
NA	TRBJ1-6	NA	TRBV20-1	TGCAGTGCTAGACAGGAGGTCTATAATTCGCCCCTCCACTTT	CSARQEVYNSPLHF
TRBD2	TRBJ2-2	NA	TRBV11-3	TGTGCCAACAGCTCAAGACTAGCGGGAGGTACCTGGGAGCTGTTTTTT	CANSSRLAGGTWELFF
NA	TRBJ1-6	NA	TRBV11-2	TGTGCCAGCCGCGTATGGGTGGGGGCGAACTCACCCCTCAACTTT	CASRVWVGANSPLNF
NA	TRBJ1-2	NA	TRBV20-1	TGCAGTGCTAGCTTAGACGGGGTAAACTATGGTTACACCTTC	CSASLDGVNYGYTF
TRBD2	TRBJ2-2	NA	TRBV10-2	TGCGCCAGTAAACTAGCGGGGGGGCCCAGGGGGGAGCTGTTTTTT	CASKLAGGPRGELFF
TRBD1	TRBJ2-3	many	TRBV11-3	TGTGCCAGCAGCTCGGGACAGGGCACAGATACGCAGTATTTT	CASSSGQGTDTQYF
NA	TRBJ1-3	many	TRBV4-2	TGTGCCAGCAGCCCGGGTTGGGATGCTGGAAACACCATATATTTT	CASSPGWDAGNTIYF